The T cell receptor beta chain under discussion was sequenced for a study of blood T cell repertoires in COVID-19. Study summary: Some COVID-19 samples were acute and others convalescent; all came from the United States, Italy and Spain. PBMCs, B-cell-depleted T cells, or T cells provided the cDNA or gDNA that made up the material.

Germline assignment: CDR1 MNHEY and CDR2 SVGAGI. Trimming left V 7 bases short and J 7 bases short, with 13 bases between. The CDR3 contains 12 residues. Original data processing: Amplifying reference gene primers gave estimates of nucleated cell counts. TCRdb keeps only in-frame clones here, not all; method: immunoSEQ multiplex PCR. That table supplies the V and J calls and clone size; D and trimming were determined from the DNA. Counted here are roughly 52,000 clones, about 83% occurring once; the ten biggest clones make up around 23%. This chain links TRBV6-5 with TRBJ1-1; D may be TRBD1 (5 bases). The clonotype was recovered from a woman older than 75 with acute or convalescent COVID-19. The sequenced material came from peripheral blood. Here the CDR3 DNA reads TGTGCCAGCACCCCGGGGGGAGGTGAAGCTTTCTTT. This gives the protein CASTPGGGEAFF.